This is a list of T cell receptor beta chains from one sample in a study of T-cell reconstitution after alpha-beta-depleted transplantation in children. Each CDR3 protein is one row after TCRdb ran MiXCR on the PCR reads. The sample includes fewer than 400,000 distinct CDR3 sequences, around 21% of them seen just once. Sequencing used PBMCs from the stem cell graft donor, obtained from the stem cell graft. All receptors derive from a human donor who donated a stem cell graft to a child with acute myeloid leukemia. Both conserved end residues are part of each CDR3. A D gene is named only where the DNA matches it firmly. Clone size is not always given. Where it is, it says once, few, many or a class for expanded clones.

j_call: TRBJ1-5; clone_size: few; v_call: TRBV6-5; d_call: NA; cdr3_aa: CASSDQPQHF; cdr3_nt: TGTGCCAGCAGTGACCAGCCCCAGCATTTT
j_call: TRBJ2-2; clone_size: many; v_call: TRBV25-1; d_call: TRBD2; cdr3_aa: CASSESGVAGDQHTGELFF; cdr3_nt: TGTGCCAGCAGTGAATCAGGGGTAGCGGGAGACCAGCACACCGGGGAGCTGTTTTTT
j_call: TRBJ2-5; clone_size: NA; v_call: TRBV11-2; d_call: TRBD1; cdr3_aa: CASTPGTGGRETQYF; cdr3_nt: TGTGCCAGCACCCCCGGGACAGGGGGCCGGGAGACCCAGTACTTC
j_call: TRBJ2-7; clone_size: few; v_call: TRBV2; d_call: TRBD2; cdr3_aa: CASRISSGMSYEQYF; cdr3_nt: TGTGCCAGCAGGATTTCTAGCGGGATGTCCTACGAGCAGTACTTC
j_call: TRBJ2-1; clone_size: NA; v_call: TRBV7-9; d_call: TRBD2; cdr3_aa: CASRPLAASYNEQFF; cdr3_nt: TGTGCCAGCAGACCACTAGCGGCCTCCTACAATGAGCAGTTCTTC
j_call: TRBJ2-7; clone_size: few; v_call: TRBV25-1; d_call: NA; cdr3_aa: CASSEWGDSEYEQYF; cdr3_nt: TGTGCCAGCAGTGAATGGGGGGACTCCGAATACGAGCAGTACTTC
j_call: TRBJ2-7; clone_size: few; v_call: TRBV20-1; d_call: NA; cdr3_aa: CGPTSNLLYEQYF; cdr3_nt: TGCGGCCCCACTAGTAACCTCCTCTACGAGCAGTACTTC
j_call: TRBJ2-1; clone_size: NA; v_call: TRBV28; d_call: TRBD2; cdr3_aa: CASKRAGGLSEQFF; cdr3_nt: TGTGCCAGCAAGCGAGCGGGAGGGCTCAGTGAGCAGTTCTTC
j_call: TRBJ2-7; clone_size: many; v_call: TRBV20-1; d_call: TRBD2; cdr3_aa: CSARSGGAYNEQYF; cdr3_nt: TGCAGTGCTAGATCGGGAGGAGCTTACAACGAGCAGTACTTC
j_call: TRBJ2-1; clone_size: few; v_call: TRBV6-2/TRBV6-3; d_call: NA; cdr3_aa: CASRPAPLTSQNNEQFF; cdr3_nt: TGTGCCAGCAGACCCGCCCCACTTACTTCCCAAAACAATGAGCAGTTCTTC
j_call: TRBJ2-7; clone_size: many; v_call: TRBV20-1; d_call: TRBD2; cdr3_aa: CSAPPRTATSGSSYEQYF; cdr3_nt: TGCAGTGCTCCACCTCGGACGGCGACTAGCGGGAGCTCCTACGAGCAGTACTTC
j_call: TRBJ1-2; clone_size: NA; v_call: TRBV2; d_call: NA; cdr3_aa: CASSEAGRRVYGYTF; cdr3_nt: TGTGCCAGCAGTGAAGCGGGGCGGCGGGTCTATGGCTACACCTTC
j_call: TRBJ2-6; clone_size: NA; v_call: TRBV12-3/TRBV12-4; d_call: NA; cdr3_aa: CASNVPSGANVLTF; cdr3_nt: TGTGCCAGCAACGTGCCATCTGGGGCCAACGTCCTGACTTTC
j_call: TRBJ1-2; clone_size: many; v_call: TRBV29-1; d_call: TRBD1; cdr3_aa: CSGVGTGGYGYTF; cdr3_nt: TGCAGCGGAGTAGGGACAGGGGGGTATGGCTACACCTTC
j_call: TRBJ2-1; clone_size: few; v_call: TRBV7-2; d_call: NA; cdr3_aa: CASSLGRESNEQFF; cdr3_nt: TGTGCCAGCAGCTTAGGTAGAGAGAGTAATGAGCAGTTCTTC
j_call: TRBJ2-2; clone_size: few; v_call: TRBV5-1; d_call: NA; cdr3_aa: CASSLGTGRNTGELFF; cdr3_nt: TGCGCCAGCAGCTTAGGAACAGGGAGAAACACCGGGGAGCTGTTTTTT
j_call: TRBJ2-5; clone_size: NA; v_call: TRBV25-1; d_call: TRBD2; cdr3_aa: CASTVGLAGRETQYF; cdr3_nt: TGTGCCAGCACGGTCGGACTAGCGGGAAGAGAGACCCAGTACTTC
j_call: TRBJ2-7; clone_size: few; v_call: TRBV6-5; d_call: TRBD2; cdr3_aa: CASSSGGSSYEQYF; cdr3_nt: TGTGCCAGCAGTTCTGGCGGGAGCTCCTACGAGCAGTACTTC
j_call: TRBJ2-3; clone_size: few; v_call: TRBV12-3/TRBV12-4; d_call: TRBD2; cdr3_aa: CASSFWTSGSTDTQYF; cdr3_nt: TGTGCCAGCAGTTTCTGGACTAGCGGGAGCACAGATACGCAGTATTTT
j_call: TRBJ1-1; clone_size: NA; v_call: TRBV7-2; d_call: NA; cdr3_aa: CASSLAGVRGDGTEAFF; cdr3_nt: TGTGCCAGCAGCTTAGCGGGTGTCAGGGGAGATGGAACTGAAGCTTTCTTT
j_call: TRBJ2-7; clone_size: NA; v_call: TRBV29-1; d_call: NA; cdr3_aa: CSVEVGGRGAHFSYEQYF; cdr3_nt: TGCAGCGTTGAAGTAGGTGGCAGGGGGGCCCACTTCTCCTACGAGCAGTACTTC
j_call: TRBJ2-1; clone_size: few; v_call: TRBV7-2; d_call: TRBD2; cdr3_aa: CASSLETSDWNEQFF; cdr3_nt: TGTGCCAGCAGCTTGGAGACTAGCGATTGGAATGAGCAGTTCTTC
j_call: TRBJ1-2; clone_size: NA; v_call: TRBV9; d_call: NA; cdr3_aa: CASSGISNYGYTF; cdr3_nt: TGTGCCAGCTCAGGCATCAGTAACTATGGCTACACCTTC
j_call: TRBJ2-5; clone_size: NA; v_call: TRBV5-1; d_call: TRBD2; cdr3_aa: CASSAGGVKETQYF; cdr3_nt: TGCGCCAGCAGTGCGGGGGGCGTAAAAGAGACCCAGTACTTC
j_call: TRBJ2-7; clone_size: many; v_call: TRBV6-1; d_call: NA; cdr3_aa: CASKQTPTLGEQYF; cdr3_nt: TGTGCCAGCAAGCAAACCCCGACCCTCGGCGAGCAGTACTTC
j_call: TRBJ2-7; clone_size: NA; v_call: TRBV9; d_call: TRBD1; cdr3_aa: CASSVSGTGGYEQYF; cdr3_nt: TGTGCCAGCAGCGTTTCCGGGACAGGGGGCTACGAGCAGTACTTC
j_call: TRBJ2-1; clone_size: many; v_call: TRBV20-1; d_call: TRBD2; cdr3_aa: CSAPLAGVRNEQFF; cdr3_nt: TGCAGTGCTCCCCTAGCGGGAGTTCGCAATGAGCAGTTCTTC
j_call: TRBJ1-5; clone_size: few; v_call: TRBV20-1; d_call: NA; cdr3_aa: CSARDWQASSNQPQHF; cdr3_nt: TGCAGTGCTAGAGATTGGCAGGCATCTAGCAATCAGCCCCAGCATTTT
j_call: TRBJ2-1; clone_size: NA; v_call: TRBV5-1; d_call: TRBD2; cdr3_aa: CASSLGFGAGGEQFF; cdr3_nt: TGCGCCAGCAGCTTGGGGTTCGGCGCGGGAGGGGAGCAGTTCTTC
j_call: TRBJ2-5; clone_size: few; v_call: TRBV20-1; d_call: TRBD1; cdr3_aa: CSATPGQGRHTETQYF; cdr3_nt: TGCAGTGCCACTCCGGGACAGGGCCGTCATACGGAGACCCAGTACTTC
j_call: TRBJ2-6; clone_size: NA; v_call: TRBV11-2; d_call: NA; cdr3_aa: CASSFWVPGANVLTF; cdr3_nt: TGTGCCAGCAGCTTTTGGGTCCCTGGGGCCAACGTCCTGACTTTC
j_call: TRBJ1-2; clone_size: many; v_call: TRBV12-3/TRBV12-4; d_call: TRBD1; cdr3_aa: CASSSDRERYGYTF; cdr3_nt: TGTGCCAGCAGTTCAGACAGGGAACGCTATGGCTACACCTTC
j_call: TRBJ2-7; clone_size: NA; v_call: TRBV6-6; d_call: TRBD2; cdr3_aa: CASSYVAGYEQYF; cdr3_nt: TGTGCCAGCAGTTACGTAGCGGGATACGAGCAGTACTTC
j_call: TRBJ2-3; clone_size: few; v_call: TRBV5-1; d_call: TRBD2; cdr3_aa: CASSLAIQGGTDTQYF; cdr3_nt: TGCGCCAGCAGCTTGGCCATCCAGGGAGGGACAGATACGCAGTATTTT
j_call: TRBJ2-7; clone_size: few; v_call: TRBV7-2; d_call: NA; cdr3_aa: CASSLDAGLYEQYF; cdr3_nt: TGTGCCAGCAGCTTAGATGCGGGTCTCTACGAGCAGTACTTC
j_call: TRBJ1-3; clone_size: NA; v_call: TRBV7-9; d_call: TRBD1; cdr3_aa: CASSRTGGKSGNTIYF; cdr3_nt: TGTGCCAGCAGCCGAACAGGGGGCAAATCTGGAAACACCATATATTTT
j_call: TRBJ2-7; clone_size: NA; v_call: TRBV20-1; d_call: NA; cdr3_aa: CSARAGRYSYEQYF; cdr3_nt: TGCAGTGCTAGGGCGGGACGGTACTCCTACGAGCAGTACTTC
j_call: TRBJ2-1; clone_size: many; v_call: TRBV29-1; d_call: NA; cdr3_aa: CSANGGISYNEQFF; cdr3_nt: TGCAGCGCAAATGGGGGGATCTCCTACAATGAGCAGTTCTTC
j_call: TRBJ2-1; clone_size: few; v_call: TRBV28; d_call: NA; cdr3_aa: CASSVDGNNEQFF; cdr3_nt: TGTGCCAGCAGTGTCGACGGGAACAATGAGCAGTTCTTC
j_call: TRBJ1-5; clone_size: NA; v_call: TRBV13; d_call: NA; cdr3_aa: CASSLGRRGSNQPQHF; cdr3_nt: TGTGCCAGCAGCTTAGGCCGCAGGGGAAGCAATCAGCCCCAGCATTTT
j_call: TRBJ2-7; clone_size: few; v_call: TRBV20-1; d_call: NA; cdr3_aa: CSSSGQSGGGQYF; cdr3_nt: TGCAGCTCCTCGGGACAGTCCGGGGGTGGGCAGTACTTC
j_call: TRBJ2-7; clone_size: once; v_call: TRBV21-1; d_call: NA; cdr3_aa: CASSFQRPGLACSYEQYF; cdr3_nt: TGTGCCAGCAGCTTTCAAAGGCCGGGACTAGCGTGTTCCTACGAGCAGTACTTC
j_call: TRBJ2-7; clone_size: many; v_call: TRBV25-1; d_call: NA; cdr3_aa: CASSEFSRDYEQYF; cdr3_nt: TGTGCCAGCAGTGAGTTTAGCAGGGACTACGAGCAGTACTTC
j_call: TRBJ2-1; clone_size: few; v_call: TRBV5-6; d_call: NA; cdr3_aa: CASSSTEGVSYNEQFF; cdr3_nt: TGTGCCAGCAGCTCGACTGAGGGGGTCTCCTACAATGAGCAGTTCTTC
j_call: TRBJ2-7; clone_size: NA; v_call: TRBV4-2; d_call: NA; cdr3_aa: CASSPSPQNEQYF; cdr3_nt: TGTGCCAGCAGCCCAAGCCCGCAAAATGAGCAGTACTTC
j_call: TRBJ2-1; clone_size: few; v_call: TRBV5-1; d_call: TRBD1; cdr3_aa: CASSLGQGWGEQFF; cdr3_nt: TGCGCCAGCAGCTTGGGACAGGGGTGGGGTGAGCAGTTCTTC
j_call: TRBJ2-5; clone_size: few; v_call: TRBV5-5; d_call: NA; cdr3_aa: CASSLKGFGETQYF; cdr3_nt: TGTGCCAGCAGCTTGAAAGGGTTCGGAGAGACCCAGTACTTC
j_call: TRBJ2-7; clone_size: NA; v_call: TRBV29-1; d_call: NA; cdr3_aa: CSVTVAGLLTYEQYF; cdr3_nt: TGCAGCGTTACTGTTGCGGGGCTCCTAACCTACGAGCAGTACTTC
j_call: TRBJ2-4; clone_size: NA; v_call: TRBV7-9; d_call: NA; cdr3_aa: CASSLHQSKNIQYF; cdr3_nt: TGTGCCAGCAGCTTACATCAATCCAAAAACATTCAGTACTTC
j_call: TRBJ2-3; clone_size: NA; v_call: TRBV29-1; d_call: TRBD1; cdr3_aa: CSGGGDREKGDTQYF; cdr3_nt: TGCAGCGGCGGAGGGGACAGGGAGAAGGGAGATACGCAGTATTTT
j_call: TRBJ2-7; clone_size: few; v_call: TRBV12-3/TRBV12-4; d_call: NA; cdr3_aa: CASSSPTDSFPDEQYF; cdr3_nt: TGTGCCAGCAGTTCTCCCACGGACAGTTTCCCCGACGAGCAGTACTTC
j_call: TRBJ2-2; clone_size: few; v_call: TRBV28; d_call: TRBD1; cdr3_aa: CASRDWTGRMANTGELFF; cdr3_nt: TGTGCCAGCAGGGACTGGACAGGACGGATGGCGAACACCGGGGAGCTGTTTTTT
j_call: TRBJ2-7; clone_size: NA; v_call: TRBV18; d_call: NA; cdr3_aa: CASSPGVNSYEQYF; cdr3_nt: TGTGCCAGCTCACCAGGGGTCAACTCCTACGAGCAGTACTTC
j_call: TRBJ2-1; clone_size: NA; v_call: TRBV7-9; d_call: TRBD2; cdr3_aa: CASRPSGLEGSEQFF; cdr3_nt: TGTGCCAGCAGACCCTCGGGACTAGAGGGGAGTGAGCAGTTCTTC
j_call: TRBJ2-1; clone_size: many; v_call: TRBV10-3; d_call: NA; cdr3_aa: CAISEGPYNEQFF; cdr3_nt: TGTGCCATCAGTGAGGGCCCCTACAATGAGCAGTTCTTC
j_call: TRBJ2-3; clone_size: few; v_call: TRBV24-1; d_call: TRBD1; cdr3_aa: CATSDFRDRDGGTQYF; cdr3_nt: TGTGCCACCAGTGATTTCCGGGACAGGGATGGTGGTACGCAGTATTTT
j_call: TRBJ1-5; clone_size: few; v_call: TRBV6-1; d_call: NA; cdr3_aa: CASSGTYNQPQHF; cdr3_nt: TGTGCCAGCAGCGGGACATACAATCAGCCCCAGCATTTT
j_call: TRBJ2-7; clone_size: few; v_call: TRBV7-9; d_call: TRBD1; cdr3_aa: CASSPGGWGDEQYF; cdr3_nt: TGTGCCAGCAGCCCAGGGGGCTGGGGGGACGAGCAGTACTTC